A selection of T cell receptor beta chains follows, all from one sample in a study of T cell changes during pregnancy in multiple sclerosis. Libraries were prepared by immunoSEQ multiplex PCR; TCRdb keeps only in-frame clonotypes and omits some of them. The table records under 110,000 clones, about nine tenths of them present only once. This specimen consisted of peripheral blood, obtained in the second trimester of pregnancy. The source is a female donor with multiple sclerosis, enrolled in a pregnancy study. CDR3s include the opening cysteine and the closing phenylalanine or tryptophan. The D gene is left open where the match is weak. A clone size is listed for some rows: how often the clone was seen (once, few, many), or a class if it is expanded.

cdr3_aa: CASSPGGFAEQYF
cdr3_nt: TGTGCCAGCAGCCCGGGGGGGTTCGCCGAGCAGTACTTC
cdr3_length: 13
clone_size: -
j_call: TRBJ2-7
v_call: TRBV11-1
d_call: TRBD2

cdr3_aa: CASSERQGQPQHF
cdr3_nt: TGTGCCAGCAGCGAGCGACAGGGGCAGCCCCAGCATTTT
cdr3_length: 13
clone_size: -
j_call: TRBJ1-5
v_call: TRBV7-2
d_call: TRBD1

cdr3_aa: CASRPGLITYEQYF
cdr3_nt: TGTGCCAGCAGGCCGGGACTTATAACCTACGAGCAGTACTTC
cdr3_length: 14
clone_size: -
j_call: TRBJ2-7
v_call: TRBV2
d_call: -

cdr3_aa: CASSFRDRETQYF
cdr3_nt: TGTGCCAGCAGCTTCCGGGACAGAGAGACCCAGTACTTC
cdr3_length: 13
clone_size: -
j_call: TRBJ2-5
v_call: TRBV5-6
d_call: TRBD1

cdr3_aa: CASSLGDRATDTQYF
cdr3_nt: TGTGCCAGCAGCTTGGGGGACAGGGCCACAGATACGCAGTATTTT
cdr3_length: 15
clone_size: once
j_call: TRBJ2-3
v_call: TRBV5-6
d_call: TRBD1

cdr3_aa: CASSTGLVTGELFF
cdr3_nt: TGTGCCAGCAGCACGGGACTGGTTACCGGGGAGCTGTTTTTT
cdr3_length: 14
clone_size: -
j_call: TRBJ2-2
v_call: TRBV9
d_call: -

cdr3_aa: CASRADRGFSYEQYF
cdr3_nt: TGTGCCAGCAGAGCGGACAGGGGGTTTTCCTACGAGCAGTACTTC
cdr3_length: 15
clone_size: -
j_call: TRBJ2-7
v_call: TRBV25-1
d_call: TRBD1

cdr3_aa: CASRGHTGHEKLFF
cdr3_nt: TGTGCCAGCAGAGGACACACCGGCCATGAAAAACTGTTTTTT
cdr3_length: 14
clone_size: once
j_call: TRBJ1-4
v_call: TRBV6-1
d_call: -

cdr3_aa: CASSLDPWGEYEQYF
cdr3_nt: TGTGCCAGCAGCTTAGACCCCTGGGGGGAGTACGAGCAGTACTTC
cdr3_length: 15
clone_size: -
j_call: TRBJ2-7
v_call: TRBV11-2
d_call: -

cdr3_aa: CASSLGQGAGELFF
cdr3_nt: TGCGCCAGCAGCTTAGGACAGGGGGCCGGGGAGCTGTTTTTT
cdr3_length: 14
clone_size: -
j_call: TRBJ2-2
v_call: TRBV5-1
d_call: TRBD1

cdr3_aa: CASSVIGQGTDTQYF
cdr3_nt: TGTGCCAGCAGCGTCATAGGACAGGGCACAGATACGCAGTATTTT
cdr3_length: 15
clone_size: -
j_call: TRBJ2-3
v_call: TRBV6-5
d_call: TRBD1

cdr3_aa: CATSNLNEQFF
cdr3_nt: TGTGCCACCAGCAATCTCAATGAGCAGTTCTTC
cdr3_length: 11
clone_size: -
j_call: TRBJ2-1
v_call: TRBV15
d_call: -

cdr3_aa: CASSLGGSGRARYEQYF
cdr3_nt: TGTGCCAGCAGCTTAGGAGGTAGCGGGAGGGCCAGGTACGAGCAGTACTTC
cdr3_length: 17
clone_size: -
j_call: TRBJ2-7
v_call: TRBV7-2
d_call: TRBD2

cdr3_aa: CASSTPGLTNNEQFF
cdr3_nt: TGTGCCAGCAGTACGCCGGGACTAACAAACAATGAGCAGTTCTTC
cdr3_length: 15
clone_size: -
j_call: TRBJ2-1
v_call: TRBV28
d_call: TRBD2

cdr3_aa: CASKAGGGSDTQYF
cdr3_nt: TGTGCCAGCAAAGCGGGAGGGGGATCAGATACGCAGTATTTT
cdr3_length: 14
clone_size: -
j_call: TRBJ2-3
v_call: TRBV2
d_call: TRBD2

cdr3_aa: CASSSPGNPSSYEQYF
cdr3_nt: TGTGCCAGCAGTTCACCAGGGAACCCCAGCTCCTACGAGCAGTACTTC
cdr3_length: 16
clone_size: -
j_call: TRBJ2-7
v_call: TRBV28
d_call: -

cdr3_aa: CASSLEGDTNYGYTF
cdr3_nt: TGCGCCAGCAGCTTGGAGGGGGATACTAACTATGGCTACACCTTC
cdr3_length: 15
clone_size: -
j_call: TRBJ1-2
v_call: TRBV5-1
d_call: -

cdr3_aa: CASSFPAPGGTEAFF
cdr3_nt: TGTGCCAGCAGTTTTCCCGCCCCAGGAGGCACTGAAGCTTTCTTT
cdr3_length: 15
clone_size: -
j_call: TRBJ1-1
v_call: TRBV28
d_call: -

cdr3_aa: CASRLGRGPYEQYF
cdr3_nt: TGTGCCAGCCGACTAGGGAGGGGCCCCTACGAGCAGTACTTC
cdr3_length: 14
clone_size: -
j_call: TRBJ2-7
v_call: TRBV27
d_call: TRBD2

cdr3_aa: CASTNGDRENGELFF
cdr3_nt: TGTGCCAGTACGAACGGAGACAGGGAAAACGGGGAGCTGTTTTTT
cdr3_length: 15
clone_size: -
j_call: TRBJ2-2
v_call: TRBV19
d_call: TRBD1

cdr3_aa: CASSLKDRPPFAFF
cdr3_nt: TGTGCCAGCAGTTTAAAGGACAGGCCCCCCTTCGCTTTCTTT
cdr3_length: 14
clone_size: -
j_call: TRBJ1-1
v_call: TRBV28
d_call: TRBD1

cdr3_aa: CASSLKGVSMNTEAFF
cdr3_nt: TGTGCCAGCAGCTTAAAGGGGGTCAGCATGAACACTGAAGCTTTCTTT
cdr3_length: 16
clone_size: -
j_call: TRBJ1-1
v_call: TRBV7-2
d_call: -

cdr3_aa: CASSLPLTAGEGYTF
cdr3_nt: TGTGCCAGCAGTTTACCATTGACGGCAGGGGAAGGCTACACCTTC
cdr3_length: 15
clone_size: -
j_call: TRBJ1-2
v_call: TRBV28
d_call: -

cdr3_aa: CSAGTGPYEQYF
cdr3_nt: TGCAGCGCGGGAACGGGCCCCTACGAGCAGTACTTC
cdr3_length: 12
clone_size: -
j_call: TRBJ2-7
v_call: TRBV29-1
d_call: -

cdr3_aa: CASSKYSDTIYF
cdr3_nt: TGTGCCAGCAGCAAATATTCGGACACCATATATTTT
cdr3_length: 12
clone_size: -
j_call: TRBJ1-3
v_call: TRBV28
d_call: -

cdr3_aa: CASGQQVGNQPQHF
cdr3_nt: TGTGCCAGCGGCCAACAGGTGGGCAATCAGCCCCAGCATTTT
cdr3_length: 14
clone_size: -
j_call: TRBJ1-5
v_call: TRBV21-1
d_call: -

cdr3_aa: CASSLGLDPYEQYF
cdr3_nt: TGTGCCAGCAGCTTAGGACTAGATCCGTACGAGCAGTACTTC
cdr3_length: 14
clone_size: -
j_call: TRBJ2-7
v_call: TRBV13
d_call: -

cdr3_aa: CASGPQGRTFF
cdr3_nt: TGTGCCAGCGGACCACAGGGAAGAACTTTCTTT
cdr3_length: 11
clone_size: once
j_call: TRBJ1-1
v_call: TRBV28
d_call: -

cdr3_aa: CASSLIPGQGADGYTF
cdr3_nt: TGTGCCAGCAGTTTAATCCCGGGACAGGGGGCTGATGGCTACACCTTC
cdr3_length: 16
clone_size: -
j_call: TRBJ1-2
v_call: TRBV27
d_call: TRBD1

cdr3_aa: CAWSLSGWGFF
cdr3_nt: TGTGCCTGGAGTTTAAGCGGGTGGGGGTTCTTC
cdr3_length: 11
clone_size: -
j_call: TRBJ2-1
v_call: TRBV30
d_call: -

cdr3_aa: CASSLQTAPNYGYTF
cdr3_nt: TGCGCCAGCAGCTTGCAAACAGCTCCTAACTATGGCTACACCTTC
cdr3_length: 15
clone_size: -
j_call: TRBJ1-2
v_call: TRBV5-1
d_call: -

cdr3_aa: CASKGGDRASYEQYF
cdr3_nt: TGTGCCAGCAAGGGGGGGGACAGGGCGTCCTACGAGCAGTACTTC
cdr3_length: 15
clone_size: once
j_call: TRBJ2-7
v_call: TRBV6-5
d_call: TRBD1

cdr3_aa: CASSNPLAGGVSTDTQYF
cdr3_nt: TGTGCCAGTAGTAACCCGCTAGCGGGAGGGGTGTCCACAGATACGCAGTATTTT
cdr3_length: 18
clone_size: -
j_call: TRBJ2-3
v_call: TRBV19
d_call: TRBD2

cdr3_aa: CASSGPLAGGPAGYEQYF
cdr3_nt: TGTGCCAGCAGTGGCCCACTAGCGGGAGGCCCGGCGGGCTACGAGCAGTACTTC
cdr3_length: 18
clone_size: -
j_call: TRBJ2-7
v_call: TRBV6-1
d_call: TRBD2

cdr3_aa: CASSPGPGQGTDTQYF
cdr3_nt: TGTGCCAGCAGCCCCGGACCGGGACAGGGCACAGATACGCAGTATTTT
cdr3_length: 16
clone_size: -
j_call: TRBJ2-3
v_call: TRBV7-9
d_call: TRBD1

cdr3_aa: CASSPYRAPYEQYF
cdr3_nt: TGTGCCAGCAGTCCCTACAGGGCGCCCTACGAGCAGTACTTC
cdr3_length: 14
clone_size: -
j_call: TRBJ2-7
v_call: TRBV28
d_call: -

cdr3_aa: CASSPETGLFRRRETQYF
cdr3_nt: TGTGCCAGCTCACCCGAAACCGGACTGTTCAGGAGACGGGAGACCCAGTACTTC
cdr3_length: 18
clone_size: -
j_call: TRBJ2-5
v_call: TRBV18
d_call: -

cdr3_aa: CASSLSLGTGNYGYTF
cdr3_nt: TGTGCCAGCAGTTTATCCCTCGGGACAGGCAACTATGGCTACACCTTC
cdr3_length: 16
clone_size: -
j_call: TRBJ1-2
v_call: TRBV27
d_call: TRBD1

cdr3_aa: CASVTGELFF
cdr3_nt: TGTGCCAGCGTAACCGGGGAGCTGTTTTTT
cdr3_length: 10
clone_size: -
j_call: TRBJ2-2
v_call: TRBV5-8
d_call: -

cdr3_aa: CASSYLRSSYNEQFF
cdr3_nt: TGTGCCAGCAGTTACCTGCGGAGCTCCTACAATGAGCAGTTCTTC
cdr3_length: 15
clone_size: -
j_call: TRBJ2-1
v_call: TRBV5-6
d_call: -

cdr3_aa: CASSPGTSGTYEQYF
cdr3_nt: TGCGCCAGCAGCCCCGGGACTAGCGGAACCTACGAGCAGTACTTC
cdr3_length: 15
clone_size: -
j_call: TRBJ2-7
v_call: TRBV4-1
d_call: TRBD2

cdr3_aa: CASRQQGAEEKLFF
cdr3_nt: TGTGCCAGCAGGCAACAGGGGGCCGAGGAAAAACTGTTTTTT
cdr3_length: 14
clone_size: -
j_call: TRBJ1-4
v_call: TRBV27
d_call: TRBD1

cdr3_aa: CASSRAQPLGRVNTEAFF
cdr3_nt: TGTGCCAGCTCACGGGCACAACCGTTAGGGCGGGTCAACACTGAAGCTTTCTTT
cdr3_length: 18
clone_size: -
j_call: TRBJ1-1
v_call: TRBV18
d_call: -

cdr3_aa: CASSVRAGGPGDTQYF
cdr3_nt: TGTGCCAGCAGCGTACGGGCGGGAGGGCCGGGGGATACGCAGTATTTT
cdr3_length: 16
clone_size: once
j_call: TRBJ2-3
v_call: TRBV9
d_call: TRBD2

cdr3_aa: CASSVVPSSERPMFF
cdr3_nt: TGTGCCAGCAGCGTAGTGCCTAGCTCCGAACGTCCCATGTTCTTC
cdr3_length: 15
clone_size: -
j_call: TRBJ2-1
v_call: TRBV9
d_call: -

cdr3_aa: CAGSGFTDTQYF
cdr3_nt: TGTGCCGGCTCAGGGTTCACAGATACGCAGTATTTT
cdr3_length: 12
clone_size: -
j_call: TRBJ2-3
v_call: TRBV6-1
d_call: -